The 23 T cell receptor beta chains below all came from one sample that was sequenced in a study of blood T cell repertoires in COVID-19. Data came from immunoSEQ multiplex PCR; TCRdb stores just in-frame clones and leaves some out. In the table there are about 210,000 clones, around 82% of which are singletons. Sequenced: peripheral blood. These receptors were collected from a woman between 65 and 79 years old with acute or convalescent COVID-19.

The rearrangement uses TRBV19 and TRBJ1-2; D might be TRBD1 (5 bases). V was pared by 7 bases and J by 4 bases, with 13 bases between. The CDR3 has 13 amino acids. Germline lookup yields CDR1 LNHDA and CDR2 SQIVND (reference sequence). The CDR3 spells CASNDPGFYGYTF. Written as DNA, the CDR3 is TGTGCCAGTAATGATCCAGGGTTCTATGGCTACACCTTC.

This clone was detected only once. The DNA for the CDR3 is TGTGCCTGGAGTAGGGACAGACCTATAGGCTACACCTTC. It codes for CAWSRDRPIGYTF. This rearrangement joins TRBV30 to TRBJ1-2; TRBD1 matches 7 bases. The CDR3 spans 13 residues. Losses at the gene ends were 2 bases for V and 8 bases for J; bases not matched to a gene: 8. Germline loops: CDR1 GTSNPN, CDR2 SVGIG (reference sequence).

The rearrangement joins TRBV7-2 to TRBJ2-3; TRBD2 is a possible D gene (5 bases). V gave up 3 bases and J gave up 2 bases, with 12 bases separating them. CDR3 length equals 15 residues. Germline V CDR1 and CDR2: SGHTA, FQGNSA. This CDR3 reads CASSLLSENTDTQYF. The DNA of the CDR3 is TGTGCCAGCAGCTTGCTTAGCGAGAACACAGATACGCAGTATTTT. Combining the CDR3 with reference TRBV7-2 and TRBJ2-3 gives the whole variable domain GAGVSQSPSNKVTEKGKDVELRCDPISGHTALYWYRQSLGQGLEFLIYFQGNSAPDKSGLPSDRFSAERTGGSVSTLTIQRTQQEDSAVYLCASSLLSENTDTQYFGPGTRLTVL.

CDR3 residues: CASSQDLAGISPGRLFF. The CDR3 DNA reads TGCGCCAGCAGCCAAGATCTAGCGGGAATTTCACCGGGGAGGCTGTTTTTT. This chain connects TRBV4-1 to TRBJ2-2, with 9 bases aligning to TRBD2. Trimming cost V 0 bases and J 13 bases; bases outside gene matches: 15. Germline loops: CDR1 MGHRA, CDR2 YSYEKL. This CDR3 contains 17 residues.

The rearrangement joins TRBV13 to TRBJ2-1, with D maybe TRBD2 (5 bases). The CDR3 is 15 residues long. In germline, CDR1 is PRHDT, CDR2 FYEKMQ (reference sequence). Trimming took 0 bases from V and 0 from J, leaving 6 bases between them. CDR3 loop: CASSLGGSSYNEQFF. As DNA, the CDR3 is TGTGCCAGCAGCTTAGGGGGGAGCTCCTACAATGAGCAGTTCTTC.

The chain carries TRBV6-5 and TRBJ2-2; weak D call: TRBD2 (5 bases). V was pared by 0 bases and J by 5 bases, with 10 bases between. Germline CDR1 is MNHEY and CDR2 is SVGAGI. The CDR3 is made up of 15 amino acids. In DNA form, the CDR3 reads TGTGCCAGCAGTTACTCGGGTAGCGTGACCGGGGAGCTGTTTTTT. Encoded protein: CASSYSGSVTGELFF.

This sequence joins TRBV4-1 and TRBJ1-4, with TRBD1 identical over 9 bases. After removal of 4 bases from V and 8 bases from J, the junction contained 8 bases not matched to a gene. The CDR3 loop spans 15 amino acids. CDR1 is MGHRA and CDR2 is YSYEKL in the germline V gene. The CDR3 sequence: CASSLPGQGIEKLFF. Here the CDR3 DNA reads TGCGCCAGCAGCCTGCCGGGACAGGGAATCGAAAAACTGTTTTTT.

The chain links TRBV19 to TRBJ2-3; 7 nucleotides match TRBD1. Per germline, CDR1 LNHDA and CDR2 SQIVND (reference sequence). The CDR3 has 15 amino acids. Trimming took 6 bases from V and 6 from J; bases not matched to a gene: 12. CDR3 amino acids: CASSPTGPTDDTQYF. In nucleotides, the CDR3 is TGTGCCAGTAGCCCGACAGGGCCCACGGACGATACGCAGTATTTT. Variable domain in full (rest from reference TRBV19 and TRBJ2-3): DGGITQSPKYLFRKEGQNVTLSCEQNLNHDAMYWYRQDPGQGLRLIYYSQIVNDFQKGDIAEGYSVSREKKESFPLTVTSAQKNPTAFYLCASSPTGPTDDTQYFGPGTRLTVL.

The V gene is TRBV10-2, the J gene TRBJ1-1; TRBD1 matches 9 bases. V was pared by 4 bases and J by 11 bases, with 11 bases of the junction left unmatched. Per the germline V gene, CDR1 is WSHSY and CDR2 is SAAADI. This CDR3 has 14 residues. DNA of the CDR3: TGCGCCAGCAGTGCTGACAGGGGGACTTCCGCGGCTTTCTTT. Translation gives CASSADRGTSAAFF.

V is TRBV5-1 and J is TRBJ2-2, with TRBD1 matching 8 bases. This CDR3 comprises 15 residues. Germline loops: CDR1 SGHRS, CDR2 YFSETQ. J was trimmed by 8 bases and V by 6 bases; bases with no gene match: 12. As DNA, the CDR3 is TGCGCCAGCAACCTCTTTCGGACAGGGTCAGGGGAGCTGTTTTTT. Residues: CASNLFRTGSGELFF.

The rearrangement joins TRBV5-1 to TRBJ2-5; tentative D call: TRBD2 (5 bases). Trimming took off 6 bases at V and 4 bases at J, with 13 bases between the two ends. The germline V gene has CDR1 SGHRS and CDR2 YFSETQ. The CDR3 length is 13 residues. The CDR3 DNA sequence: TGCGCCAGCAATGAGGGTAGCACAGAGACCCAGTACTTC. The encoded protein is CASNEGSTETQYF. The variable domain in full, completed from reference TRBV5-1 and TRBJ2-5, reads KAGVTQTPRYLIKTRGQQVTLSCSPISGHRSVSWYQQTPGQGLQFLFEYFSETQRNKGNFPGRFSGRQFSNSRSEMNVSTLELGDSALYLCASNEGSTETQYFGPGTRLLVL.

The chain links TRBV9 to TRBJ1-2; D unresolved. V was shortened by 4 bases and J by 6 bases, with 22 bases between the two germline ends. CDR1 and CDR2 (germline): SGDLS, YYNGEE. The CDR3 loop spans 16 amino acids. Here the CDR3 reads CASSQTQALAPHGYTF. The CDR3 DNA reads as TGTGCCAGCAGCCAAACCCAAGCGTTGGCGCCCCATGGCTACACCTTC.

The chain uses TRBV6-5 and TRBJ1-2; perhaps TRBD1 as D (5 bases). V gave up 6 bases and J gave up 10 bases, with 18 bases separating them. This CDR3 spans 13 amino acids. Germline V gives CDR1 MNHEY, CDR2 SVGAGI. The CDR3 is CASSLPERGFYTF. CDR3 DNA: TGTGCCAGCAGCTTACCCGAACGGGGGTTCTACACCTTC.

This rearrangement joins TRBV6-1 to TRBJ1-5, with D unclear. Trimming left V 3 bases short and J 9 bases short, with 6 bases between. The germline V gene encodes CDR1 MNHNS and CDR2 SASEGT. The CDR3 totals 11 residues. For the CDR3, the DNA is TGTGCCAGCAGTGAGAAGCCGCCCCAGCATTTT. Residues: CASSEKPPQHF.

The V gene is TRBV7-8, the J gene TRBJ2-2, with 7 bases identical to TRBD1. Germline lookup yields CDR1 SGHVS and CDR2 FQNEAQ. The J segment lost 3 bases and the V segment lost 4 bases, leaving 8 bases of the junction unmatched. The CDR3 totals 16 residues. Written as DNA, the CDR3 is TGTGCCAGCAGCTATTCTCTAAGGGGGCACACCGGGGAGCTGTTTTTT. Translated: CASSYSLRGHTGELFF. The whole variable domain, filled in from reference TRBV7-8 and TRBJ2-2, reads GAGVSQSPRYKVAKRGQDVALRCDPISGHVSLFWYQQALGQGPEFLTYFQNEAQLDKSGLPSDRFFAERPEGSVSTLKIQRTQQEDSAVYLCASSYSLRGHTGELFFGEGSRLTVL.

V and J are TRBV5-1 and TRBJ2-2; 8 positions match TRBD1. CDR1 and CDR2 from the germline V gene are SGHRS and YFSETQ. The CDR3 is 15 amino acids. Germline trimming cut 4 bases from V and 3 bases from J; bases unmatched to any gene: 5. DNA of the CDR3: TGCGCCAGCAGCGGACAGGGCAAACACACCGGGGAGCTGTTTTTT. Encoded protein: CASSGQGKHTGELFF. Based on the CDR3 plus reference TRBV5-1 and TRBJ2-2, the full variable domain is KAGVTQTPRYLIKTRGQQVTLSCSPISGHRSVSWYQQTPGQGLQFLFEYFSETQRNKGNFPGRFSGRQFSNSRSEMNVSTLELGDSALYLCASSGQGKHTGELFFGEGSRLTVL.

The CDR3 DNA reads TGTGCCAGCAGCATAACTAGCGGGGGAGAGACCCAGTACTTC. It specifies CASSITSGGETQYF. This rearrangement joins TRBV7-2 to TRBJ2-5; TRBD2 matches 11 bases. CDR3 length: 14 residues. Trimming removed 5 bases from V and 4 bases from J; junction bases left unmatched: 3. The germline CDR1 and CDR2 sequences are SGHTA and FQGNSA.

This sequence joins TRBV5-5 and TRBJ2-5, with 8 bases identical to TRBD2. The CDR3 extends over 14 amino acids. CDR1 and CDR2 (germline): SGHKS, YYEKEE (reference sequence). Trimming cost V 0 bases and J 2 bases; bases outside gene matches: 0. The CDR3 coding sequence is TGTGCCAGCAGCTTGGGCGGGGGGCAAGAGACCCAGTACTTC. Translation gives CASSLGGGQETQYF.

This rearrangement joins TRBV15 to TRBJ2-7, with D perhaps matching TRBD1 (6 bases). CDR1 and CDR2 (germline): LNHNV, YYDKDF (reference sequence). V lost 6 bases and J 0 bases, leaving 12 bases between the germline ends. The CDR3 loop spans 14 amino acids. CDR3 region: CATRKTGSSYEQYF. The DNA of the CDR3 is TGTGCCACCAGAAAAACAGGGTCCTCCTACGAGCAGTACTTC.

The V gene is TRBV2, the J gene TRBJ1-5; tentatively, D is TRBD1 (5 bases). The CDR3 length is 14 residues. Germline lookup yields CDR1 SNHLY and CDR2 FYNNEI. Trimming pared 7 bases from V and 0 bases from J, leaving 10 bases between. CDR3 coding DNA: TGTGCCAGCAACGGGGGGTATAGCAATCAGCCCCAGCATTTT. Translation gives CASNGGYSNQPQHF. Complete variable domain (other parts from reference TRBV2 and TRBJ1-5): EPEVTQTPSHQVTQMGQEVILRCVPISNHLYFYWYRQILGQKVEFLVSFYNNEISEKSEIFDDQFSVERPDGSNFTLKIRSTKLEDSAMYFCASNGGYSNQPQHFGDGTRLSIL.

The chain has TRBV7-8 and TRBJ2-7, with 13 positions matching TRBD2. Germline-derived CDR1 and CDR2 are SGHVS and FQNEAQ. The junction had 5 bases not matched to a gene; V was cut back by 5 bases and J by 4 bases. The CDR3 runs to 15 residues. The CDR3 nucleotides are TGTGCCAGCAGCCCGACTAGCGGGGGGACGTACGAGCAGTACTTC. Translation gives CASSPTSGGTYEQYF. Together with reference TRBV7-8 and TRBJ2-7, the CDR3 gives the full variable domain: GAGVSQSPRYKVAKRGQDVALRCDPISGHVSLFWYQQALGQGPEFLTYFQNEAQLDKSGLPSDRFFAERPEGSVSTLKIQRTQQEDSAVYLCASSPTSGGTYEQYFGPGTRLTVT.

The chain recombines TRBV9 with TRBJ2-4; 7 bases line up with TRBD1. CDR1 is SGDLS, CDR2 YYNGEE, per germline. The CDR3 spans 16 residues. The V and J ends lost 4 bases and 1 base, in that order; junction bases with no gene match: 8. CDR3 bases: TGTGCCAGCAGCAAGGGGGCGCAGGGGGCCAAAAACATTCAGTACTTC. Translating gives CASSKGAQGAKNIQYF.

V is TRBV7-2 and J is TRBJ2-3; 8 bases align to TRBD1. The CDR3 contains 16 residues. The ends lost 1 base at V and 2 bases at J; junction bases unmatched: 5. Per germline, CDR1 SGHTA and CDR2 FQGNSA. The chain's CDR3 is CASSLGVGQATDTQYF. CDR3 DNA: TGTGCCAGCAGCTTAGGTGTGGGACAGGCCACAGATACGCAGTATTTT.